Following are 3 T cell receptor beta chains from one sample sequenced in a study of spatial heterogeneity in lung cancer. The time point was: blood at routine non-recurrence follow-up after resection. The sequenced material consisted of unsorted whole RNA from tumor, nontumor lung or frozen PBMC. MiXCR, applied by TCRdb to the 5' RACE reads, yields one record per CDR3 protein. The sample has around 110,000 distinct CDR3 sequences, over 9% seen once; the top ten hold approximately 15%. The starting material was PBMCs, obtained at follow-up. These TCRs come from a male donor with early-stage non-small cell lung cancer.

The V gene is TRBV20-1, the J gene TRBJ2-1; 15 bases line up with TRBD2. Germline V gene sequence: CDR1 DFQATT, CDR2 SNEGSKA (reference sequence). V trimming: 5 bases; J trimming: 7 bases; junction bases outside the gene matches: 9. This CDR3 has 16 amino acids. Written as DNA, the CDR3 is TGCAGTGCTCTGAGCCCCGGGACTAGCGGGGGGAATGAGCAGTTCTTC. Translating it yields CSALSPGTSGGNEQFF.

The rearrangement uses TRBV5-6 and TRBJ2-6, with D possibly being TRBD1 (6 bases). This CDR3 contains 18 residues. The germline CDR1 and CDR2 sequences are SGHDT and YYEEEE. The V gene lost 1 base and the J gene lost 0 bases, with 14 bases spanning the gap. For the CDR3, the DNA is TGTGCCAGCAGCTTGTTACGACAGGAAAACTCTGGGGCCAACGTCCTGACTTTC. Amino acid sequence: CASSLLRQENSGANVLTF.

This clonotype was seen a few times. The chain uses TRBV20-1 and TRBJ2-5; 12 positions match TRBD1. This CDR3 has 16 amino acids. Per germline, CDR1 DFQATT and CDR2 SNEGSKA (reference sequence). With 4 bases clipped from V and 5 bases from J, the junction kept 11 bases outside the gene matches. CDR3 DNA sequence: TGCAGTGCTACTGGGCGGGACAGGGGGCCTCGGGAGACCCAGTACTTC. It yields the protein CSATGRDRGPRETQYF.